This is a list of T cell receptor beta chains from one sample in a study of cytomegalovirus exposure and HLA in healthy donors. The assay was immunoSEQ multiplex PCR, and TCRdb's table has in-frame clones only and misses some. The sample lists around 200,000 clones, around nine tenths seen once, with around 0.3% in the top ten. Input material: PBMCs. The receptors derive from a woman aged 25 to 39 in good health and CMV-seronegative. CDR3s include the opening cysteine and the closing phenylalanine or tryptophan. D genes are given only for firm matches. Clone size, where shown, is once, few, many, or a class for clones that have expanded.

CDR3	DNA	D	size	V	J	length
CASSPGTSGIYEQYF	TGTGCCAGCAGTCCAGGGACTAGCGGGATCTACGAGCAGTACTTC	TRBD2	-	TRBV27	TRBJ2-7	15
CASSPLAALGSEQYF	TGTGCCAGCAGTCCTCTCGCCGCGCTGGGGAGCGAGCAGTACTTC	-	-	TRBV27	TRBJ2-7	15
CASSPRGAVIPDTQYF	TGTGCCAGCAGCCCGCGGGGGGCCGTGATCCCAGATACGCAGTATTTT	TRBD2	once	TRBV28	TRBJ2-3	16
CASSPLEPGKNTQYF	TGTGCCAGCAGCCCTCTTGAACCGGGTAAAAATACGCAGTATTTT	-	-	TRBV13	TRBJ2-3	15
CASSPSGKNTEAFF	TGCGCCAGCAGCCCTTCCGGGAAGAACACTGAAGCTTTCTTT	-	-	TRBV5-1	TRBJ1-1	14
CASSLGSGLNEQFF	TGCGCCAGCAGCTTGGGGTCAGGTCTCAATGAGCAGTTCTTC	-	-	TRBV5-1	TRBJ2-1	14
CATRPAGTRETQYF	TGTGCCACCAGGCCAGCGGGTACCCGGGAGACCCAGTACTTC	-	-	TRBV15	TRBJ2-5	14
CASSFNRDSEAFF	TGTGCCAGCAGCTTTAACCGGGACAGCGAAGCTTTCTTT	TRBD1	few	TRBV7-2	TRBJ1-1	13
CASRAGGFYNEQFF	TGTGCCAGCAGGGCGGGAGGCTTCTACAATGAGCAGTTCTTC	TRBD2	few	TRBV6-5	TRBJ2-1	14
CASSLAETGAEQYF	TGTGCCAGCAGCTTAGCCGAGACAGGGGCCGAGCAGTACTTC	TRBD1	-	TRBV7-9	TRBJ2-7	14
CASSSPDSTDTQYF	TGCGCCAGCAGCTCGCCGGACTCAACAGATACGCAGTATTTT	-	-	TRBV5-1	TRBJ2-3	14
CASSPREGPSYNEQFF	TGTGCCAGCAGCCCTCGGGAGGGGCCCTCCTACAATGAGCAGTTCTTC	TRBD2	-	TRBV9	TRBJ2-1	16
CASSSQGSDTQYF	TGTGCCAGCAGCTCACAGGGGTCAGATACGCAGTATTTT	TRBD1	-	TRBV5-5	TRBJ2-3	13
CASQVFNTEAFF	TGTGCCAGCCAGGTGTTCAACACTGAAGCTTTCTTT	-	-	TRBV28	TRBJ1-1	12
CASSGQGGRYNSPLHF	TGTGCCAGCAGTGGACAGGGGGGTCGATATAATTCACCCCTCCACTTT	TRBD1	once	TRBV2	TRBJ1-6	16
CASSLGRFFREQYF	TGTGCCAGCAGTTTGGGCAGGTTTTTCCGCGAGCAGTACTTC	-	-	TRBV27	TRBJ2-7	14
CASSNVRARAYEQYF	TGTGCCAGCAGTAATGTGAGGGCTCGGGCCTACGAGCAGTACTTC	-	few	TRBV28	TRBJ2-7	15
CASLGGTEDSEAFF	TGTGCCAGTCTTGGAGGGACAGAAGATTCTGAAGCTTTCTTT	TRBD1	-	TRBV28	TRBJ1-1	14
CASTPPVPYEQYF	TGTGCCAGCACCCCCCCGGTCCCCTACGAGCAGTACTTC	-	-	TRBV28	TRBJ2-7	13
CASSVAAGGYEQYF	TGTGCCAGCAGCGTAGCTGCAGGAGGGTACGAGCAGTACTTC	-	-	TRBV9	TRBJ2-7	14
CASSSGVANTGELFF	TGTGCCAGTAGTTCGGGGGTCGCGAACACCGGGGAGCTGTTTTTT	-	-	TRBV19	TRBJ2-2	15
CASTLLAGVGDEQFF	TGTGCCAGCACCCTACTAGCGGGAGTAGGGGATGAGCAGTTCTTC	TRBD2	-	TRBV27	TRBJ2-1	15
CASSERLAGGTQYF	TGTGCCAGCAGTGAACGGCTAGCGGGAGGGACGCAGTACTTC	TRBD2	-	TRBV2	TRBJ2-7	14
CASSQEGLINYGYTF	TGCGCCAGCAGCCAAGAAGGACTGATAAACTATGGCTACACCTTC	-	-	TRBV4-1	TRBJ1-2	15
CASSLSPLRRGGEKLFF	TGTGCCAGCAGTTTATCCCCCCTCCGTCGGGGTGGCGAAAAACTGTTTTTT	-	once	TRBV28	TRBJ1-4	17
CASRPRLAGTDTQYF	TGTGCCAGCAGACCTCGACTAGCGGGCACAGATACGCAGTATTTT	TRBD2	-	TRBV5-4	TRBJ2-3	15
CASARGQGPYEQYF	TGTGCCAGCGCCCGTGGGCAGGGGCCCTACGAGCAGTACTTC	-	-	TRBV2	TRBJ2-7	14
CASSLETGVEGNTIYF	TGTGCCAGCAGTCTCGAGACAGGGGTGGAAGGAAACACCATATATTTT	TRBD1	-	TRBV28	TRBJ1-3	16
CASSLHKNRLAGGPGLAKNIQYF	TGTGCCAGCAGTCTCCACAAGAATCGACTAGCGGGAGGGCCGGGACTTGCCAAAAACATTCAGTACTTC	TRBD2	-	TRBV2	TRBJ2-4	23
CASSTGASGQFF	TGTGCCAGTAGTACCGGAGCGTCGGGGCAGTTCTTC	-	-	TRBV19	TRBJ2-1	12
CASSRGHMETQYF	TGTGCCAGCAGCAGGGGTCATATGGAGACCCAGTACTTC	-	-	TRBV7-3	TRBJ2-5	13
CASIGLVQHEQFF	TGTGCCAGCATAGGACTAGTTCAACATGAGCAGTTCTTC	TRBD2	-	TRBV27	TRBJ2-1	13
CAISQGRYEQYF	TGTGCCATCAGTCAGGGGCGCTACGAGCAGTACTTC	-	few	TRBV10-3	TRBJ2-7	12
CASSLASWDREQYF	TGTGCCAGCAGCTTAGCCTCTTGGGACAGGGAGCAGTACTTC	TRBD1	-	TRBV7-2	TRBJ2-7	14
CASSLPGQGFFGNQPQHF	TGTGCCAGCAGCTTGCCGGGACAGGGGTTTTTCGGCAATCAGCCCCAGCATTTT	TRBD1	-	TRBV5-6	TRBJ1-5	18
CASSVWGAGADTQYF	TGTGCCAGCAGCGTTTGGGGAGCCGGTGCAGATACGCAGTATTTT	-	-	TRBV9	TRBJ2-3	15
CASSLASGAVSGANVLTF	TGTGCCAGCAGCTTAGCTTCAGGGGCTGTTTCTGGGGCCAACGTCCTGACTTTC	-	-	TRBV7-2	TRBJ2-6	18
CASSLSNTEAFF	TGTGCCAGCAGTTTATCAAACACTGAAGCTTTCTTT	-	once	TRBV28	TRBJ1-1	12
CASSENRHLNTEAFF	TGTGCCAGCAGTGAAAACAGACACCTGAACACTGAAGCTTTCTTT	-	-	TRBV6-1	TRBJ1-1	15
CASSPVGVGYGYTF	TGCGCCAGCAGCCCTGTAGGGGTTGGCTATGGCTACACCTTC	-	-	TRBV5-1	TRBJ1-2	14
CASRDRDNTGELFF	TGTGCCAGCAGAGACAGGGACAACACCGGGGAGCTGTTTTTT	TRBD1	-	TRBV6-6	TRBJ2-2	14
CAKLRDTNYEQYF	TGTGCCAAACTCCGGGACACCAACTACGAGCAGTACTTC	-	-	TRBV6-4	TRBJ2-7	13
CASSDSPYEQYF	TGTGCCAGTAGTGACAGTCCCTACGAGCAGTACTTC	-	-	TRBV19	TRBJ2-7	12
CASSESPDRASGYTF	TGTGCCAGCAGTGAATCCCCGGACAGGGCGTCTGGCTACACCTTC	TRBD1	-	TRBV25-1	TRBJ1-2	15
CASSVTEQEGNEQFF	TGTGCCAGCAGCGTAACAGAGCAGGAGGGGAATGAGCAGTTCTTC	-	once	TRBV7-8	TRBJ2-1	15
CASSLLAGGMNTEAFF	TGTGCCAGCAGCCTCCTTGCTGGGGGCATGAACACTGAAGCTTTCTTT	-	-	TRBV7-2	TRBJ1-1	16
CASSLGVSGQGAGETQYF	TGTGCTAGCAGCTTAGGTGTATCCGGACAGGGGGCTGGAGAGACCCAGTACTTC	TRBD1	once	TRBV7-7	TRBJ2-5	18
CASSPPWGLAGEQETQYF	TGTGCCAGCAGCCCGCCTTGGGGACTAGCGGGCGAACAAGAGACCCAGTACTTC	TRBD2	few	TRBV7-9	TRBJ2-5	18
CASSRTGDQPQHF	TGTGCCAGCAGTCGGACAGGGGATCAGCCCCAGCATTTT	TRBD1	-	TRBV7-2	TRBJ1-5	13
CASSSTRGSGELFF	TGTGCCAGTAGTAGCACCAGGGGGTCCGGGGAGCTGTTTTTT	TRBD1	-	TRBV19	TRBJ2-2	14
CASSSGRHDGYTF	TGTGCCAGCAGTTCCGGGAGACACGATGGCTACACCTTC	-	-	TRBV6-1	TRBJ1-2	13
CKGSDTQYF	TGCAAGGGGTCAGATACGCAGTATTTT	-	-	TRBV20-1	TRBJ2-3	9
CASSLEPGNTGELFF	TGTGCCAGCAGCTTAGAACCGGGTAACACCGGGGAGCTGTTTTTT	-	few	TRBV7-8	TRBJ2-2	15